This T cell receptor beta chain comes out of a study of T-cell reconstitution after alpha-beta-depleted transplantation in children. This clonotype was counted ten times or more. Antigen unknown. The CDR3 has 15 residues. V gave up 0 bases and J gave up 5 bases, with 15 bases separating them. CDR1 is SGHRS, CDR2 YFSETQ, per germline. The study, taken as a whole, reports: Some patients' high day-60 TCRbeta diversity was attributed to recipient cells surviving conditioning. Once a year had passed after transplant, T-cell counts and diversity came mostly from newly produced T cells. Two months or so post-transplant, alpha-beta T cells reportedly derived from several hundred expanded graft clones.

Preparation of the TCRbeta library was carried out with unique molecular identifiers. Each CDR3 protein is one row after TCRdb ran MiXCR on the PCR reads. Of some 300,000 distinct CDR3 sequences in the sample, roughly 8.2% are singletons; the top ten hold approximately 9.1%. The sequencing used peripheral blood, collected 360 days after TCRalphabeta/CD19-depleted stem cell transplant. The receptor's source is a female patient aged 2-15 years who had a stem cell transplant for Fanconi anemia, so the T cells may come from the graft donor. The V and J genes are TRBV5-1 and TRBJ2-7, with D possibly matching TRBD2 (5 bases). Here the CDR3 reads CASSLGGVTDHEQYF. CDR3 DNA: TGCGCCAGCAGCTTGGGGGGAGTCACGGATCACGAGCAGTACTTC. The complete variable domain, with remaining parts taken from reference TRBV5-1 and TRBJ2-7, reads KAGVTQTPRYLIKTRGQQVTLSCSPISGHRSVSWYQQTPGQGLQFLFEYFSETQRNKGNFPGRFSGRQFSNSRSEMNVSTLELGDSALYLCASSLGGVTDHEQYFGPGTRLTVT.